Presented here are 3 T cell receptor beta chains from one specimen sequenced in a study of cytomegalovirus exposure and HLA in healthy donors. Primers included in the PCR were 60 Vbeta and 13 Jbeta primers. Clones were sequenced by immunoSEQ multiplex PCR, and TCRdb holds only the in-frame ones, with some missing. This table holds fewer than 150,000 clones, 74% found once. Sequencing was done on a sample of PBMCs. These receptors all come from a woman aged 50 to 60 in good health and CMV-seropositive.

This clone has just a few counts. CDR3 DNA sequence: TGTGCCAGCAAATCCGGGATTGGGAACACCATATATTTT. Protein product: CASKSGIGNTIYF. The rearrangement uses TRBV25-1 and TRBJ1-3; D remains unclear. This CDR3 is 13 amino acids long. Looked up from germline, CDR1 is MGHDK and CDR2 is SYGVNS. V lost 7 bases, J lost 7 bases, and 14 bases lay in between. The whole variable domain, filled in from reference TRBV25-1 and TRBJ1-3, reads EADIYQTPRYLVIGTGKKITLECSQTMGHDKMYWYQQDPGMELHLIHYSYGVNSTEKGDLSSESTVSRIRTEHFPLTLESARPSHTSQYLCASKSGIGNTIYFGEGSWLTVV.

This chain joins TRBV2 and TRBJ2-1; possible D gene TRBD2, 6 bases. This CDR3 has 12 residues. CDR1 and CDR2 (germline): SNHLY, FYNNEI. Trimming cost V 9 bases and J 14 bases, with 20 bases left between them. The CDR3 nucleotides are TGTGCCAGTACGACTAGTGGCCAATCCGAGTTCTTC. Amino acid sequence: CASTTSGQSEFF.

CDR3 nucleotide sequence: TGTGCCAGCAGCCCGCAGACAGGTTCTAGCACAGATACGCAGTATTTT. Protein sequence: CASSPQTGSSTDTQYF. The chain links TRBV7-3 to TRBJ2-3; TRBD1 might be the D (6 bases). Germline loops: CDR1 SGHTA, CDR2 FQGTGA. The CDR3 is made up of 16 amino acids. V lost 5 bases to trimming and J lost 0 bases, with 15 bases between them. The full variable domain, rest sourced from reference TRBV7-3 and TRBJ2-3, is GAGVSQTPSNKVTEKGKYVELRCDPISGHTALYWYRQSLGQGPEFLIYFQGTGAADDSGLPNDRFFAVRPEGSVSTLKIQRTERGDSAVYLCASSPQTGSSTDTQYFGPGTRLTVL.